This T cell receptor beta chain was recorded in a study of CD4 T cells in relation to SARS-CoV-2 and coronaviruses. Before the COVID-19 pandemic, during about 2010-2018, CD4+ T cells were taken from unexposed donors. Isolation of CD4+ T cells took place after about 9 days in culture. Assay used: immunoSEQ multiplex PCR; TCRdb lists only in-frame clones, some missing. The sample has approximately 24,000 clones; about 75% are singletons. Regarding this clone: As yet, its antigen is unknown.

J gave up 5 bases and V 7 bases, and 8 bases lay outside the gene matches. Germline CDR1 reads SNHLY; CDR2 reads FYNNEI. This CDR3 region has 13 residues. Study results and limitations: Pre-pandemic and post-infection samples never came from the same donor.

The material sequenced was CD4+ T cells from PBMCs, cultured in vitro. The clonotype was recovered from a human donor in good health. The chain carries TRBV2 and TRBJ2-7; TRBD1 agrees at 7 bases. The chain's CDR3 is CASILQTGDEQYF. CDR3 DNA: TGTGCCAGCATACTCCAAACAGGGGACGAGCAGTACTTC. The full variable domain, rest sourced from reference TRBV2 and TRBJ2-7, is EPEVTQTPSHQVTQMGQEVILRCVPISNHLYFYWYRQILGQKVEFLVSFYNNEISEKSEIFDDQFSVERPDGSNFTLKIRSTKLEDSAMYFCASILQTGDEQYFGPGTRLTVT.